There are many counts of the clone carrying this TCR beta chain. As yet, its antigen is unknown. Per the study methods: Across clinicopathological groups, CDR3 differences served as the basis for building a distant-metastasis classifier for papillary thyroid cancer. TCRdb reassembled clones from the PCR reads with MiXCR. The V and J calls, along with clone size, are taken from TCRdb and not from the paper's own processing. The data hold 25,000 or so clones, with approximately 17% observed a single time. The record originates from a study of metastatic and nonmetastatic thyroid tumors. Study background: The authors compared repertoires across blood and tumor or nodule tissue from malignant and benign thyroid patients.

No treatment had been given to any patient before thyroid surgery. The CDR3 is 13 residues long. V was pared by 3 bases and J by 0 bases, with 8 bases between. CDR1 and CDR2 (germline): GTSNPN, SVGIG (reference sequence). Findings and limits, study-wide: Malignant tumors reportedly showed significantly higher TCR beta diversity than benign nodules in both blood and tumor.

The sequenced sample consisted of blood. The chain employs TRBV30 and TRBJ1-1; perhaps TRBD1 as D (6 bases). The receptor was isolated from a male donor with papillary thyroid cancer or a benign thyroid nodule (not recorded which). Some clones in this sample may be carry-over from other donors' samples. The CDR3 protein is CAWSGQLNTEAFF. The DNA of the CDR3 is TGTGCCTGGAGCGGACAGCTGAACACTGAAGCTTTCTTT.